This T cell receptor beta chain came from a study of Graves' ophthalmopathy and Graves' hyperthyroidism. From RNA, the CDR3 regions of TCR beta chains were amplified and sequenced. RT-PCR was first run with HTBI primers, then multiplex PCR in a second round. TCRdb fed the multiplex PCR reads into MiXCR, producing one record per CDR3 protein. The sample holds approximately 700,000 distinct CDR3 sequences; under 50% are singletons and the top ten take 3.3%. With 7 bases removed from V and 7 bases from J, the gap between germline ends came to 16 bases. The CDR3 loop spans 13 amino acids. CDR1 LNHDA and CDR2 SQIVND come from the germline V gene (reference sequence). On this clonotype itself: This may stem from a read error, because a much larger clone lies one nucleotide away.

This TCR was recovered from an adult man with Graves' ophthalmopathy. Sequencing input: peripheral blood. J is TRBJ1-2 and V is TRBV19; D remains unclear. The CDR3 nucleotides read TGTGCCAGTAATAAGGACTACGGCTTTGGCTACACCTTC. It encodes CASNKDYGFGYTF.